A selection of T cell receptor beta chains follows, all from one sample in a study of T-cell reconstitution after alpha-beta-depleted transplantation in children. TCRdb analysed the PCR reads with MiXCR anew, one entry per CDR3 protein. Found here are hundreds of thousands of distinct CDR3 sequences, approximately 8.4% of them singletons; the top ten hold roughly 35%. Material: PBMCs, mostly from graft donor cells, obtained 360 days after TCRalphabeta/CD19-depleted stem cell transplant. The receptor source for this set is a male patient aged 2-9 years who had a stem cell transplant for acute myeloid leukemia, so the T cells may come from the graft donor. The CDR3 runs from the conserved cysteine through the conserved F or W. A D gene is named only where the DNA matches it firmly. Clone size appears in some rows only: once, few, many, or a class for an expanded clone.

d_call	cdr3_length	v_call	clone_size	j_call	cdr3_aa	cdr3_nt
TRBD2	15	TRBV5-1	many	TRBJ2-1	CASSLPSGLNLEQFF	TGCGCCAGCAGCTTACCTTCGGGACTAAACCTCGAGCAGTTCTTC
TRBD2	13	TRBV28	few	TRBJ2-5	CASIAGGRETQYF	TGTGCCAGCATCGCGGGGGGGAGAGAGACCCAGTACTTC
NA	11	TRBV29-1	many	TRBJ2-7	CSVDSVRGQYF	TGCAGCGTTGACTCAGTACGGGGCCAGTACTTC
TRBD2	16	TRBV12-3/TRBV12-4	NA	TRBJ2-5	CASGSGTSSPQETQYF	TGTGCCAGCGGTTCTGGGACTAGCTCACCCCAAGAGACCCAGTACTTC
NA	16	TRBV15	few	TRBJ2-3	CATSRVSGSRSDTQYF	TGTGCCACCAGCAGAGTATCAGGGTCACGCTCAGATACGCAGTATTTT
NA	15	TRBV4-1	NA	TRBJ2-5	CASSQPGTRKETQYF	TGCGCCAGCAGCCAACCCGGGACAAGAAAAGAGACCCAGTACTTC
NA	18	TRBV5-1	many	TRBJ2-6	CASSLAPLDPSGANVLTF	TGCGCCAGCAGCTTGGCACCCCTCGATCCCTCTGGGGCCAACGTCCTGACTTTC
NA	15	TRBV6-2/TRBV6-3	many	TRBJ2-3	CASSRRTTGTDTQYF	TGTGCCAGCAGCAGAAGAACGACAGGAACAGATACGCAGTATTTT
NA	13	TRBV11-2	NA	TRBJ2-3	CASSQTLTDTQYF	TGTGCCAGCAGCCAAACCCTTACGGATACGCAGTATTTT
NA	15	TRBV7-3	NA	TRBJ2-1	CASSLTAGPYNEQFF	TGTGCCAGCAGCTTGACAGCGGGCCCCTACAATGAGCAGTTCTTC
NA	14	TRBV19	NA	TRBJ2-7	CASRPTGALGEQYF	TGTGCCAGTAGACCGACGGGGGCCCTTGGGGAGCAGTACTTC
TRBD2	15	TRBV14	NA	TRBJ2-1	CASTWGGTSPDEQFF	TGTGCCAGCACCTGGGGGGGGACTAGCCCCGATGAGCAGTTCTTC
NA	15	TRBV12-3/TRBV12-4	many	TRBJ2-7	CASSSNGGSSYEQYF	TGTGCCAGCAGTAGCAATGGCGGTAGCTCTTACGAGCAGTACTTC
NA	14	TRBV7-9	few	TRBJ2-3	CASSFTGSGDTQYF	TGTGCCAGCAGCTTTACAGGGAGCGGAGATACGCAGTATTTT
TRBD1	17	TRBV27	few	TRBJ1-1	CASSLYGRQGANTEAFF	TGTGCCAGCAGTTTATACGGGCGACAGGGGGCGAACACTGAAGCTTTCTTT
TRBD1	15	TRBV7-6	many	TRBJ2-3	CASSRGTAGTDTQYF	TGTGCCAGCAGCCGAGGGACAGCTGGCACAGATACGCAGTATTTT
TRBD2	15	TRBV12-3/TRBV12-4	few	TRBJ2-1	CASRPSGRAGGEQFF	TGTGCCAGCAGACCTAGCGGGAGGGCGGGAGGTGAGCAGTTCTTC
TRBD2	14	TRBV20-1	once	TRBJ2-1	CSIRWGGPYNEQFF	TGCAGTATTCGGTGGGGGGGACCCTACAATGAGCAGTTCTTC
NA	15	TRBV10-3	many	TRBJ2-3	CAISELAASTDTQYF	TGTGCCATCAGTGAGTTAGCGGCGAGCACAGATACGCAGTATTTT
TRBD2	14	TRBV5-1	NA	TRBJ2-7	CASSLSGGSYEQYF	TGCGCCAGCAGCTTGAGCGGGGGGAGCTACGAGCAGTACTTC
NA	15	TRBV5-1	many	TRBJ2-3	CASSFAFGGTDTQYF	TGCGCCAGCAGCTTTGCGTTTGGTGGCACAGATACGCAGTATTTT
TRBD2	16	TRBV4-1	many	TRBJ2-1	CASSQARLADDNEQFF	TGCGCCAGCAGCCAAGCCCGACTAGCGGATGACAATGAGCAGTTCTTC
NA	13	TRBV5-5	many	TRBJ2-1	CASSNPRANEQFF	TGTGCCAGCAGCAACCCTCGCGCCAATGAGCAGTTCTTC
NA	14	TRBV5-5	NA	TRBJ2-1	CASSLGAFDNEQFF	TGTGCCAGCAGCCTCGGCGCGTTCGACAATGAGCAGTTCTTC
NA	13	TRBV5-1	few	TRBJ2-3	CASRGTDADTQYF	TGCGCCAGCAGAGGGACTGACGCAGATACGCAGTATTTT
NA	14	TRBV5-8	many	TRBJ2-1	CASSLIAVGGEQFF	TGTGCCAGCAGCTTAATCGCGGTTGGAGGTGAGCAGTTCTTC
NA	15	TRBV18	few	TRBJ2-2	CASRRGITNTGELFF	TGTGCCAGCCGCCGGGGGATCACGAACACCGGGGAGCTGTTTTTT
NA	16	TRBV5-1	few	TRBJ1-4	CASSRGDTSTNEKLFF	TGCGCCAGCAGCCGAGGAGATACTTCAACTAATGAAAAACTGTTTTTT
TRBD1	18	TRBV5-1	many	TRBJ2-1	CASPYRKGDRGFYNEQFF	TGCGCCAGCCCTTATAGAAAGGGAGACAGGGGGTTCTACAATGAGCAGTTCTTC
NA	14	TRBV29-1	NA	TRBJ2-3	CSVGKLSSTDTQYF	TGCAGCGTTGGGAAATTATCTAGCACAGATACGCAGTATTTT
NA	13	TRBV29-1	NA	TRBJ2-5	CSVDPPGLGTQYF	TGCAGCGTTGACCCCCCGGGGCTTGGGACCCAGTACTTC
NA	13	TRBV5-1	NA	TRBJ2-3	CASTSRPGDTQYF	TGCGCCAGCACCTCGCGGCCTGGAGATACGCAGTATTTT
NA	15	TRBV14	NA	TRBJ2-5	CASSQESGPQETQYF	TGTGCCAGCAGCCAAGAATCGGGTCCTCAAGAGACCCAGTACTTC
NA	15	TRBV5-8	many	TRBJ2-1	CASSLGGLSENEQFF	TGTGCCAGCAGCTTGGGGGGCCTCTCTGAAAATGAGCAGTTCTTC
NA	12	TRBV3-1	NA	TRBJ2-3	CASSQVTDTQYF	TGTGCCAGCAGCCAAGTAACAGATACGCAGTATTTT
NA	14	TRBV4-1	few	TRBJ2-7	CASSQDGTPDEQYF	TGCGCCAGCAGCCAAGACGGGACACCTGACGAGCAGTACTTC
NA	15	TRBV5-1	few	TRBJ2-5	CASSLTRFGGETQYF	TGCGCCAGCAGCTTGACGAGGTTCGGCGGAGAGACCCAGTACTTC
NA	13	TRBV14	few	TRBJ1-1	CASSQGGSEIGDF	TGTGCCAGCAGCCAAGGGGGGAGCGAGATCGGGGACTTT
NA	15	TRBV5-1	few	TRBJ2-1	CASSLEWGPYNEQFF	TGCGCCAGCAGCTTGGAGTGGGGCCCCTACAATGAGCAGTTCTTC
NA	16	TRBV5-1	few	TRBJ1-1	CASSQRPRDSYTEAFF	TGCGCCAGCAGCCAACGACCGCGGGACTCCTACACTGAAGCTTTCTTT